The TCR beta chain under discussion was sequenced for a study of blood T cell repertoires in COVID-19. The length of the CDR3 is 14 residues. CDR1 is SQVTM, CDR2 ANQGSEA, per germline. Trimming at V came to 6 bases and at J to 7 bases, leaving 5 bases not matched to a gene. The table came from immunoSEQ multiplex PCR; TCRdb's copy has only in-frame clones and leaves some out. Here the sample spans approximately 300,000 clones, 89% being singletons. The chain employs TRBV29-1 and TRBJ2-1; 14 positions match TRBD2. Sequenced sample: peripheral blood. The TCR comes from a man younger than 30 who had recovered from COVID-19. The CDR3: CSVPGLAGVNEQFF. The CDR3 DNA reads TGCAGCGTACCGGGACTAGCGGGAGTAAATGAGCAGTTCTTC.